This is a list of T cell receptor beta chains from one sample in a study of PD-L1 blockade in urothelial cancer. The table came from immunoSEQ multiplex PCR; TCRdb's copy has only in-frame clones and leaves some out. The sample has approximately 100,000 clones, 70% to 85% seen once; the top ten hold about 2.3%. This material consisted of PBMCs, taken around atezolizumab (anti-PD-L1) treatment. The receptors shown here come from a man in his forties or fifties with urothelial cancer. The CDR3 runs from the conserved cysteine through the conserved F or W. The D gene is left open where the match is weak. Clone sizes are given selectively: once, few, many, or a class where the clone is expanded.

CDR3 protein: CASSQDKGAGNTIYF
CDR3 DNA: TGTGCCAGCAGCCAAGATAAGGGAGCGGGAAACACCATATATTTT
clone size: -
V gene: TRBV4-2
J gene: TRBJ1-3
CDR3 length: 15
D gene: -

CDR3 protein: CASSYSPYTEAFF
CDR3 DNA: TGTGCCAGCAGTTACTCCCCGTACACTGAAGCTTTCTTT
clone size: -
V gene: TRBV6-5
J gene: TRBJ1-1
CDR3 length: 13
D gene: -

CDR3 protein: CATSRQQADTQYF
CDR3 DNA: TGTGCCACCAGCAGGCAACAGGCAGATACGCAGTATTTT
clone size: few
V gene: TRBV15
J gene: TRBJ2-3
CDR3 length: 13
D gene: -

CDR3 protein: CASSWDSGRNEQFF
CDR3 DNA: TGTGCCAGCAGTTGGGACTCGGGGAGGAATGAGCAGTTCTTC
clone size: -
V gene: TRBV6-6
J gene: TRBJ2-1
CDR3 length: 14
D gene: -

CDR3 protein: CASSLGSGNMNTEAFF
CDR3 DNA: TGCGCCAGCAGCTTGGGGTCGGGAAACATGAACACTGAAGCTTTCTTT
clone size: -
V gene: TRBV5-1
J gene: TRBJ1-1
CDR3 length: 16
D gene: -

CDR3 protein: CASSLGTGITDTQYF
CDR3 DNA: TGTGCCAGCAGCTTAGGGACAGGAATCACAGATACGCAGTATTTT
clone size: -
V gene: TRBV11-3
J gene: TRBJ2-3
CDR3 length: 15
D gene: TRBD1

CDR3 protein: CASSRGGSGANVLTF
CDR3 DNA: TGTGCCAGCAGCCGGGGGGGCTCTGGGGCCAACGTCCTGACTTTC
clone size: -
V gene: TRBV11-3
J gene: TRBJ2-6
CDR3 length: 15
D gene: TRBD2

CDR3 protein: CASRIAGEQFF
CDR3 DNA: TGTGCCAGCAGAATAGCTGGGGAGCAGTTCTTC
clone size: -
V gene: TRBV7-9
J gene: TRBJ2-1
CDR3 length: 11
D gene: -

CDR3 protein: CASSLRAGNQPQHF
CDR3 DNA: TGCGCCAGCAGCCTCAGGGCCGGCAATCAGCCCCAGCATTTT
clone size: -
V gene: TRBV5-1
J gene: TRBJ1-5
CDR3 length: 14
D gene: -

CDR3 protein: CASTLEAADTQYF
CDR3 DNA: TGTGCCAGCACGTTAGAGGCCGCAGATACGCAGTATTTT
clone size: few
V gene: TRBV6-1
J gene: TRBJ2-3
CDR3 length: 13
D gene: -

CDR3 protein: CASSLRKTGSSTDTQYF
CDR3 DNA: TGTGCCAGCAGCTTGAGAAAAACGGGGTCCAGCACAGATACGCAGTATTTT
clone size: -
V gene: TRBV5-6
J gene: TRBJ2-3
CDR3 length: 17
D gene: -

CDR3 protein: CASTDRQGNTEAFF
CDR3 DNA: TGTGCCTCAACCGACCGGCAGGGGAACACTGAAGCTTTCTTT
clone size: -
V gene: TRBV6-5
J gene: TRBJ1-1
CDR3 length: 14
D gene: -

CDR3 protein: CASSSGLATSYEQYF
CDR3 DNA: TGTGCCAGCAGCTCCGGACTAGCGACCTCCTACGAGCAGTACTTC
clone size: -
V gene: TRBV11-2
J gene: TRBJ2-7
CDR3 length: 15
D gene: TRBD2

CDR3 protein: CASSERQGREGYTF
CDR3 DNA: TGTGCCAGCAGTGAGAGACAGGGTAGGGAAGGCTACACCTTC
clone size: once
V gene: TRBV6-1
J gene: TRBJ1-2
CDR3 length: 14
D gene: TRBD1

CDR3 protein: CASSFSPRVSGTREDEQYF
CDR3 DNA: TGCGCCAGCAGCTTTTCGCCGAGGGTTTCCGGGACTAGGGAAGACGAGCAGTACTTC
clone size: few
V gene: TRBV5-1
J gene: TRBJ2-7
CDR3 length: 19
D gene: TRBD2